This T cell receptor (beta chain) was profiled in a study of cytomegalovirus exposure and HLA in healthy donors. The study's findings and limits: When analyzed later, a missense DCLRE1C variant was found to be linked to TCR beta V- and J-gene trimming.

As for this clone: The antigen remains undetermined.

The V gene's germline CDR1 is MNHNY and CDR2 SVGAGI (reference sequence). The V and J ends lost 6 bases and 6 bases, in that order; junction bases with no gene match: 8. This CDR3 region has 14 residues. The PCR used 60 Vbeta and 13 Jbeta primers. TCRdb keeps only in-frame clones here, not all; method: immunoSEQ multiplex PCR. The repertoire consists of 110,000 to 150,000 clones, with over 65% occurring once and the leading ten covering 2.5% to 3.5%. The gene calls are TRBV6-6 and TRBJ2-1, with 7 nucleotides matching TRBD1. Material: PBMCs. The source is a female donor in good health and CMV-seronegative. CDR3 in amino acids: CASSRQGFINEQFF. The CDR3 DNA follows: TGTGCCAGCAGCCGACAGGGATTCATCAATGAGCAGTTCTTC.